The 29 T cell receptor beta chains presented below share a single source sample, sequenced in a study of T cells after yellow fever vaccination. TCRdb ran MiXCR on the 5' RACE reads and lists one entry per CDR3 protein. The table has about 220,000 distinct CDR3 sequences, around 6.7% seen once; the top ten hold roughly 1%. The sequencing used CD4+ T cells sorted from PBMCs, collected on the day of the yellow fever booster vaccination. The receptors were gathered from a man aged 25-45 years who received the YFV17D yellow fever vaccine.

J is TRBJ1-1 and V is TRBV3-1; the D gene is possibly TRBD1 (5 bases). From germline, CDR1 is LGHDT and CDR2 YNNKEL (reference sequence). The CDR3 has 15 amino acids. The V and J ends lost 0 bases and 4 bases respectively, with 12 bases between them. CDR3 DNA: TGTGCCAGCAGCCAAGAGGGGGGTCCCGGCACTGAAGCTTTCTTT. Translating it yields CASSQEGGPGTEAFF.

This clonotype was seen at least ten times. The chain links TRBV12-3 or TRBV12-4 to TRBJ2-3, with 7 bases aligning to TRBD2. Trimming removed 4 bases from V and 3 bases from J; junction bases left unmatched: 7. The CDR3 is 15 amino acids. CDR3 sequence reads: CASSSPGLTTDTQYF. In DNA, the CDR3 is TGTGCCAGCAGTTCTCCGGGACTAACAACAGATACGCAGTATTTT.

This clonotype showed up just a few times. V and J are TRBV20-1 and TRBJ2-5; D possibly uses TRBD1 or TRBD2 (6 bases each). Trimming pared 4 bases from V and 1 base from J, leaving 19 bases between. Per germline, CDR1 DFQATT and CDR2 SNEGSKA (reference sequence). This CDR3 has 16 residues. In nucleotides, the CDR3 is TGCAGTGCTAAGGGGGGCAGCGGGTGGCTCCAAGAGACCCAGTACTTC. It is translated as CSAKGGSGWLQETQYF.

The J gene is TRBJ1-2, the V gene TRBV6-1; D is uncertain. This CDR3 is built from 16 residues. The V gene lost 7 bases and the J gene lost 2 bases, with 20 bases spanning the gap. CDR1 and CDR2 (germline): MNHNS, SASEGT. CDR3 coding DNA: TGTGCCAGCACCCAACGAAAGACGGCAAGAAACTATGGCTACACCTTC. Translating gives CASTQRKTARNYGYTF.

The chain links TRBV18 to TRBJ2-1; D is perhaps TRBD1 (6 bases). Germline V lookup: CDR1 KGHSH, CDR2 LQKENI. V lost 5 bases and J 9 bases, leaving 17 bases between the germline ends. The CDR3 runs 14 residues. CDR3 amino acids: CASSSTGWDGEQFF. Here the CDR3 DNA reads TGTGCCAGCTCATCTACAGGGTGGGATGGTGAGCAGTTCTTC.

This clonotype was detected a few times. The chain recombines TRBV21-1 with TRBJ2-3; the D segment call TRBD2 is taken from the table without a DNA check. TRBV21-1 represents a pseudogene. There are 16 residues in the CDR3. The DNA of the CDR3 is TGTGCCAGCAGCGTACTAGCGGGAGGGGGGGCAGATACGCAGTATTTT. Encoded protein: CASSVLAGGGADTQYF.

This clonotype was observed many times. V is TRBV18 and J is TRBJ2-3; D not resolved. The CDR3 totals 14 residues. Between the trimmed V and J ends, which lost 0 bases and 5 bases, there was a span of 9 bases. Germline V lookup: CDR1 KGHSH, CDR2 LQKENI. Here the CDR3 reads CASSPPGTRDTQYF. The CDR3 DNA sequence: TGTGCCAGCTCACCACCGGGAACGAGAGATACGCAGTATTTT.

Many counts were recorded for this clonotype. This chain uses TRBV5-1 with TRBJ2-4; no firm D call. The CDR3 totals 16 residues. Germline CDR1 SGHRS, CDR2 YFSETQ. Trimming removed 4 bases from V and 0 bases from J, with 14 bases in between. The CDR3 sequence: CASSVSPVIAKNIQYF. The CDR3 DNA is TGCGCCAGCAGCGTGAGCCCGGTCATAGCCAAAAACATTCAGTACTTC.

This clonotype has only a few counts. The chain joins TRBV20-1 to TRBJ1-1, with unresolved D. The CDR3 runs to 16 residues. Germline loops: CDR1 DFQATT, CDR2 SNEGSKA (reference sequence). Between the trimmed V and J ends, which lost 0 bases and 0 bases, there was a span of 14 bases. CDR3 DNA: TGCAGTGCTAGAGATCGATACAGAAAATTGAACACTGAAGCTTTCTTT. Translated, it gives CSARDRYRKLNTEAFF.

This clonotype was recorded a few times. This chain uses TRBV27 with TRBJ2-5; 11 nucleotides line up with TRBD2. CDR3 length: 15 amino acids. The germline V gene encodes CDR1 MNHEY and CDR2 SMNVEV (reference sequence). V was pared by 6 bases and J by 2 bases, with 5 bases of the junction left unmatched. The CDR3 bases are TGTGCCAGCAGCGCTAGCGGGAGGAAACAAGAGACCCAGTACTTC. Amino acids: CASSASGRKQETQYF.

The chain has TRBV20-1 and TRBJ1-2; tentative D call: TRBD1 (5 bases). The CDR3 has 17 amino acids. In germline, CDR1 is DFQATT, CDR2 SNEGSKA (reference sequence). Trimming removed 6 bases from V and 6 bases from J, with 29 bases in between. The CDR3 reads CSALSSWRARGVHGYTF. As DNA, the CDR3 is TGCAGTGCCCTTTCTTCCTGGAGGGCGAGAGGGGTGCATGGCTACACCTTC.

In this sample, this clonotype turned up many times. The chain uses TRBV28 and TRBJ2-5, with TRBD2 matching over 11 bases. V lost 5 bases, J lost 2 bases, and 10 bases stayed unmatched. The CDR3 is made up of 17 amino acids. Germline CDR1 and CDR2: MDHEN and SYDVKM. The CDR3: CASSLRPGLAAQETQYF. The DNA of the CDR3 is TGTGCCAGCAGTCTTAGACCGGGACTAGCGGCTCAAGAGACCCAGTACTTC.

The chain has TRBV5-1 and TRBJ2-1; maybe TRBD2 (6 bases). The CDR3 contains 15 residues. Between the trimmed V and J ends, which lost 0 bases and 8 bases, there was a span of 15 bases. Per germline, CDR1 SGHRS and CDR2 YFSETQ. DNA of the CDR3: TGCGCCAGCAGCTTGGCCCCGGGACTTAACGATGAGCAGTTCTTC. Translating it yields CASSLAPGLNDEQFF.

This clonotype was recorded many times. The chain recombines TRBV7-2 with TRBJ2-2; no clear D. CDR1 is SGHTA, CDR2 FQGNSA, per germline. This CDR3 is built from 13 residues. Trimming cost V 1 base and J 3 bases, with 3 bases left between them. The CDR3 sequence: CASSLGDTGELFF. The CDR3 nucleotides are TGTGCCAGCAGCTTAGGGGACACCGGGGAGCTGTTTTTT.

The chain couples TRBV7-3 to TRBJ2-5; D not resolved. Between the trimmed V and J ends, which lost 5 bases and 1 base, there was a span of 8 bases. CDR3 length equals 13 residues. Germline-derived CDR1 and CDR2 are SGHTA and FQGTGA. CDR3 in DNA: TGTGCCAGCAGCCAGATAGCCCAAGAGACCCAGTACTTC. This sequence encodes CASSQIAQETQYF.

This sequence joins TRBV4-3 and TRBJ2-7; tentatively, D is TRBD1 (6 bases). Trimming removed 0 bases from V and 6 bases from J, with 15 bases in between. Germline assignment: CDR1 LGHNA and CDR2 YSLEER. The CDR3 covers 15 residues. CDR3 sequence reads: CASSQDYRDTGEQYF. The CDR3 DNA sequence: TGCGCCAGCAGCCAAGATTACAGGGACACGGGCGAGCAGTACTTC.

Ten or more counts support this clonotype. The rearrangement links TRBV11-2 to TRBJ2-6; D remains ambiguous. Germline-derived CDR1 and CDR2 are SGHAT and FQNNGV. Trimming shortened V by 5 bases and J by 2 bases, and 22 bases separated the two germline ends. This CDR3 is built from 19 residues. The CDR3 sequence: CASSPPPSPGPAGANVLTF. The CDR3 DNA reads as TGTGCCAGCAGCCCTCCCCCTTCGCCAGGCCCGGCTGGGGCCAACGTCCTGACTTTC.

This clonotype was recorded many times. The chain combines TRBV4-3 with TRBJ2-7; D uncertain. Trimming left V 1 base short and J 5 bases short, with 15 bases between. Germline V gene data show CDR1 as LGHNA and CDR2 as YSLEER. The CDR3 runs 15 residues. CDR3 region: CASSQGGAAGNEQYF. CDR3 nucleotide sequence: TGCGCCAGCAGCCAAGGTGGCGCTGCTGGCAACGAGCAGTACTTC.

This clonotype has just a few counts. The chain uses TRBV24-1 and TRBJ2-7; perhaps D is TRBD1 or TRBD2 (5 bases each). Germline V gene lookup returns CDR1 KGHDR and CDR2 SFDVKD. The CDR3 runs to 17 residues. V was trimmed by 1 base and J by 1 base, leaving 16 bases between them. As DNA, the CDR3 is TGTGCCACCAGTGATTTAAATCGCCGGTGGGGGTCCTACGAGCAGTACTTC. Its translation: CATSDLNRRWGSYEQYF.

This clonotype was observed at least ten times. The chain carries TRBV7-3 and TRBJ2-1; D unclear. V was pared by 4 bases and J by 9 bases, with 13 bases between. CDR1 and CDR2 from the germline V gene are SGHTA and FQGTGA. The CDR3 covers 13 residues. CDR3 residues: CASSSGGRSEQFF. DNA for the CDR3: TGTGCCAGCAGCTCGGGTGGGCGTAGTGAGCAGTTCTTC.

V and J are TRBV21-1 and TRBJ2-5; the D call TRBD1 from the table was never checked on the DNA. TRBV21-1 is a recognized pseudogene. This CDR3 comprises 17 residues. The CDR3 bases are TGTGCCAGCGTCAGGAAGGGTACCCCTGCGACTTGCGAGACCCAGTACTTC. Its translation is CASVRKGTPATCETQYF.

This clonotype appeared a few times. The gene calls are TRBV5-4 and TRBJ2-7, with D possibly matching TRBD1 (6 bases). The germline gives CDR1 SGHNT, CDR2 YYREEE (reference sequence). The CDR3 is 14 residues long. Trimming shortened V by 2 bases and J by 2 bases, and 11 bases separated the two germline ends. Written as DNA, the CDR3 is TGTGCCAGCAGCTTCTTCGGACAGCCCTACGAGCAGTACTTC. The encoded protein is CASSFFGQPYEQYF.

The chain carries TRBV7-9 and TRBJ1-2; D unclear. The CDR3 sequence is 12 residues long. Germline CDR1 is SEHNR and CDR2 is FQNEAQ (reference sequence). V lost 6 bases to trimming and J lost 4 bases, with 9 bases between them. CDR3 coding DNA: TGTGCCAGCAGTTCCCCCGGCTATGGCTACACCTTC. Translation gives CASSSPGYGYTF.

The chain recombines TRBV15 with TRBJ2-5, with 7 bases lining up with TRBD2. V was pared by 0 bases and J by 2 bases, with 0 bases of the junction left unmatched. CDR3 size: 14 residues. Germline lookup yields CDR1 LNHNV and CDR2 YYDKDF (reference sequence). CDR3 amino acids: CATSREGLQETQYF. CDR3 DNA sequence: TGTGCCACCAGCAGAGAGGGACTACAAGAGACCCAGTACTTC. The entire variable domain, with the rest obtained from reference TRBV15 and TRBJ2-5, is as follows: DAMVIQNPRYQVTQFGKPVTLSCSQTLNHNVMYWYQQKSSQAPKLLFHYYDKDFNNEADTPDNFQSRRPNTSFCFLDIRSPGLGDTAMYLCATSREGLQETQYFGPGTRLLVL.

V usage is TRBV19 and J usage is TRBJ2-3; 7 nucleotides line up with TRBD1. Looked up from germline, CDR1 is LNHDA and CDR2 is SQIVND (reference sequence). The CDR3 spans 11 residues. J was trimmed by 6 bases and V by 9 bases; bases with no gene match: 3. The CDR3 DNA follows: TGTGCCAGCCAACAGGGGGATACGCAGTATTTT. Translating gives CASQQGDTQYF.

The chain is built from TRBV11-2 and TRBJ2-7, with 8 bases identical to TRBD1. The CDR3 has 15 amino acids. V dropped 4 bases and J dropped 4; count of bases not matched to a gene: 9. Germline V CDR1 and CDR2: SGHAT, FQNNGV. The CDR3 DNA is TGTGCCAGCAGCTCCTCCCAGGGGGCTTTTTACGAGCAGTACTTC. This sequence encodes CASSSSQGAFYEQYF.

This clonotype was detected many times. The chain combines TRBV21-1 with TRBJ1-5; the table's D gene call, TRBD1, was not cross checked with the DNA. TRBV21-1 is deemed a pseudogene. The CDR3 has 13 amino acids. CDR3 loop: CASITGLNQPQHF. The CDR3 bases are TGTGCCAGCATTACAGGGCTCAATCAGCCCCAGCATTTT.

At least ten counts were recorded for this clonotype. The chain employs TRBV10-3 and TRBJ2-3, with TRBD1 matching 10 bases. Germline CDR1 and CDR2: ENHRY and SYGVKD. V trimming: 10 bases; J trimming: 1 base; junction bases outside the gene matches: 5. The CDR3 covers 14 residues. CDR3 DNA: TGTGCCAGCCGGGACAGGGGCCGCACAGATACGCAGTATTTT. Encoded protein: CASRDRGRTDTQYF.

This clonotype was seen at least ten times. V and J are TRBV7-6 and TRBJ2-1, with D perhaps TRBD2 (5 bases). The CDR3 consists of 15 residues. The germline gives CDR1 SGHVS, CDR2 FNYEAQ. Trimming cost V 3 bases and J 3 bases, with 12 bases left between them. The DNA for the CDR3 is TGTGCCAGCAGCTTCGGGGTGACACACTACAATGAGCAGTTCTTC. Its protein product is CASSFGVTHYNEQFF.